A single sample is the source of the 2 T cell receptor beta chains below, sequenced in a study of blood T cell repertoires in COVID-19. Some clones are missing from TCRdb's copy, which holds only in-frame ones; the method was immunoSEQ multiplex PCR. The sample shows a few hundred thousand clones, approximately 90% of them seen only once. The sample was peripheral blood. These TCRs come from a woman between 40 and 55 years old who had recovered from COVID-19.

The genes are TRBV28 and TRBJ2-5; 7 nucleotides align to TRBD2. V was pared by 0 bases and J by 5 bases, with 0 bases of the junction left unmatched. The germline gives CDR1 MDHEN, CDR2 SYDVKM. The CDR3 runs 13 residues. In nucleotides, the CDR3 is TGTGCCAGCAGTTTATGGGGGGGGGAGACCCAGTACTTC. It is translated as CASSLWGGETQYF.

The chain employs TRBV4-1 and TRBJ2-5; D possibly corresponds to TRBD2 (5 bases). The CDR3 length is 16 residues. The V and J ends lost 0 bases and 4 bases respectively, with 15 bases between them. Germline CDR1 is MGHRA and CDR2 is YSYEKL. CDR3 in amino acids: CASSQDMGLAGETQYF. In DNA, the CDR3 is TGCGCCAGCAGCCAAGATATGGGTCTGGCGGGAGAGACCCAGTACTTC.